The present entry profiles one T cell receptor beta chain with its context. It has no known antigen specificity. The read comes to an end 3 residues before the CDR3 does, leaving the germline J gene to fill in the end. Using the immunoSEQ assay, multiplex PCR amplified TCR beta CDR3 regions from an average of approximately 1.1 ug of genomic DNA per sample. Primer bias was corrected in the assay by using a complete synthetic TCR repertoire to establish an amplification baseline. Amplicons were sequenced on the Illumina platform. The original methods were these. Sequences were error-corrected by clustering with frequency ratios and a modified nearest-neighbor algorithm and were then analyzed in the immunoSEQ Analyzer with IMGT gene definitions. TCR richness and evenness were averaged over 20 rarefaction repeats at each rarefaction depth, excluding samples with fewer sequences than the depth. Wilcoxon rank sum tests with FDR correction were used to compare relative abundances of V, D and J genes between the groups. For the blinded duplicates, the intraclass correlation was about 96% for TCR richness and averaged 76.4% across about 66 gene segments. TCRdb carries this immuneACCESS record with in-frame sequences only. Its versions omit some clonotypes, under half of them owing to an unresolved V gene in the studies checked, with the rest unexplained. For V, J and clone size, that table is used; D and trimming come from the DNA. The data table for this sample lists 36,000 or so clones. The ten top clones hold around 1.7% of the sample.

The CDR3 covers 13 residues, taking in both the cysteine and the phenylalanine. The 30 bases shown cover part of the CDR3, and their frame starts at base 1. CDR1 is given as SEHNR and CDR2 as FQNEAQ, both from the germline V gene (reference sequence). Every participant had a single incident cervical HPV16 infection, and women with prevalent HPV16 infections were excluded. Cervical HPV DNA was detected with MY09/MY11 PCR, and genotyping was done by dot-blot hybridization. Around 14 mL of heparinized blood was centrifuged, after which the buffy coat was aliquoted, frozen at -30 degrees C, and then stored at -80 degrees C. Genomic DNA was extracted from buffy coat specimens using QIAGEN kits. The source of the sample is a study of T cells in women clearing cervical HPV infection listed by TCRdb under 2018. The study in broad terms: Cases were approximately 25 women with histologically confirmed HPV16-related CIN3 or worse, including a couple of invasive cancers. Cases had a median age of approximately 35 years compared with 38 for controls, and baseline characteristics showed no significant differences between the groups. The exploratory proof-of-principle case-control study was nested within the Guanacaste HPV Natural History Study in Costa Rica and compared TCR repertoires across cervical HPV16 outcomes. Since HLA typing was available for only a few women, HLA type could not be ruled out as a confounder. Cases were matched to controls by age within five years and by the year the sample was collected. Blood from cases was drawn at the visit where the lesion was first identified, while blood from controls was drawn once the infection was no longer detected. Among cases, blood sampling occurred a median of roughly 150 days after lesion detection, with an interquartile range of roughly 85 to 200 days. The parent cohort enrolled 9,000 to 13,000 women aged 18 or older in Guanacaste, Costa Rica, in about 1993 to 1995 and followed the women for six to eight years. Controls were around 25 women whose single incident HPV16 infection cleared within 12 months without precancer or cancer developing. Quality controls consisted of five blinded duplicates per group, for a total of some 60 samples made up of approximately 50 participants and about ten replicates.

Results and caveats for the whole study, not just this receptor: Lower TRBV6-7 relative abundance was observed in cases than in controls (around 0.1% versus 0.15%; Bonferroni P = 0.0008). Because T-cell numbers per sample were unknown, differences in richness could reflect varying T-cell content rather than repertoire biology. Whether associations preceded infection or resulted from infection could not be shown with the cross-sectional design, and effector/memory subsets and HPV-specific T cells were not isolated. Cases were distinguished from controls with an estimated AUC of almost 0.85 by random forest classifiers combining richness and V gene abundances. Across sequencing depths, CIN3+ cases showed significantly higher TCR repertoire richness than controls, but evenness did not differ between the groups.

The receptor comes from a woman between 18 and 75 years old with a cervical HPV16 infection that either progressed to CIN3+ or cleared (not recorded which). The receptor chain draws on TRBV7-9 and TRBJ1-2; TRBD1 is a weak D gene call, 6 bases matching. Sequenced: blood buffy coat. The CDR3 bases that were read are TGTGCCAGCAGCGAAGGGGGAAACAATGAC. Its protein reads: CASSEGGNND. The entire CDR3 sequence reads CASSEGGNNDYTF.